These 32 T cell receptor beta chains were sequenced from one sample in a study of regulatory T cells in long-lasting Graves disease. Construction of the TCR beta libraries employed iRepertoire HTBI primers in conjunction with Arm-PCR of CDR3 regions. Via MiXCR, TCRdb re-called the multiplex PCR reads, giving one row per CDR3 protein. The sample gives roughly 220,000 distinct CDR3 sequences, roughly 18% of which show up once; approximately 20% is in the top ten. Indicated time point: newly diagnosed GD, antithyroid drugs for less than 3 months. The TCR library was made from RNA that had been extracted from PBMCs in TRIzol. The material was peripheral blood mononuclear cells (PBMCs), obtained at new diagnosis, from a patient treated with antithyroid drugs. These receptors all stem from a female donor with Graves disease.

This clonotype was recorded at least ten times. The V call is TRBV5-6, the J call TRBJ2-2; D possibly corresponds to TRBD1 (6 bases). Germline CDR1 is SGHDT and CDR2 is YYEEEE. The CDR3 is 16 amino acids. The V end lost 7 bases, the J end lost 7 bases, and 23 bases lay between the germline ends. In nucleotides, the CDR3 is TGTGCCAGCGCTGCTGTTCCCTACAGGGCCGGCGGGGAGCTGTTTTTT. Residues: CASAAVPYRAGGELFF.

V gene TRBV5-1 combines with J gene TRBJ2-5; weak D call: TRBD1 (5 bases). This CDR3 region has 13 residues. Germline V gives CDR1 SGHRS, CDR2 YFSETQ. Trimming cost V 2 bases and J 5 bases, with 10 bases left between them. Written as DNA, the CDR3 is TGCGCCAGCAGCTTAAGGGGCCCGGAGACCCAGTACTTC. Protein product: CASSLRGPETQYF.

CDR3 sequence reads: CASSNYGRDYGYTF. CDR3 sequence (DNA): TGTGCCAGTAGTAATTATGGGCGGGACTATGGCTACACCTTC. This chain links TRBV19 with TRBJ1-2; D is ambiguous. The ends were cut back, 4 bases at V and 3 bases at J, with 12 bases in the middle. Germline loops: CDR1 LNHDA, CDR2 SQIVND (reference sequence). The CDR3 is 14 residues long.

This clonotype was detected only a few times. V usage is TRBV20-1 and J usage is TRBJ1-6; D not resolved. The CDR3 is 15 residues long. The V gene's germline CDR1 is DFQATT and CDR2 SNEGSKA (reference sequence). The V gene lost 6 bases and the J gene lost 7 bases, with 19 bases spanning the gap. The CDR3 loop is CSAPAPPPENSPLHF. The CDR3 coding sequence is TGCAGTGCCCCCGCCCCGCCCCCGGAAAATTCACCCCTCCACTTT.

The chain links TRBV28 to TRBJ2-1; no clear D. This CDR3 comprises 14 residues. Trimming took off 3 bases at V and 8 bases at J, with 14 bases between the two ends. CDR1 is MDHEN and CDR2 is SYDVKM in the germline V gene. CDR3 DNA: TGTGCCAGCAGTTTTACAAATCCGATCGATGAGCAGTTCTTC. Protein product: CASSFTNPIDEQFF.

Many counts were recorded for this clonotype. This chain links TRBV20-1 with TRBJ1-5; TRBD1 is a possible D gene (5 bases). Trimming shortened V by 3 bases and J by 3 bases, and 9 bases separated the two germline ends. Looked up from germline, CDR1 is DFQATT and CDR2 is SNEGSKA (reference sequence). The CDR3 extends over 13 amino acids. The CDR3 bases are TGCAGTGCTAGTCAGGGCCTCAATCAGCCCCAGCATTTT. Its translation is CSASQGLNQPQHF.

Ten or more counts support this clonotype. This rearrangement joins TRBV24-1 to TRBJ2-1, with TRBD2 identical over 11 bases. CDR3 length: 16 amino acids. The V gene end was trimmed by 3 bases and the J gene end by 2 bases; junction bases not matched to a gene: 2. Germline assignment: CDR1 KGHDR and CDR2 SFDVKD. CDR3 sequence (DNA): TGTGCCACCAGTGATAGGGGACTAGCGGCCTACAATGAGCAGTTCTTC. As protein: CATSDRGLAAYNEQFF.

This clonotype was detected many times. This chain joins TRBV12-3 or TRBV12-4 and TRBJ2-3; 8 bases are a match to TRBD2. With V trimmed by 4 bases and J by 1 base, 7 bases remained unmatched. The CDR3 is 16 amino acids. CDR3 bases: TGTGCCAGCAGTTCGGGACTAGGAGTCGGCACAGATACGCAGTATTTT. It translates to CASSSGLGVGTDTQYF.

This clonotype was observed many times. CDR3: CSVDSGGGELFF. The CDR3 bases are TGCAGCGTTGACTCGGGAGGCGGGGAGCTGTTTTTT. The chain recombines TRBV29-1 with TRBJ2-2; 7 nucleotides line up with TRBD2. The CDR3 runs 12 residues. V dropped 3 bases and J dropped 7; count of bases not matched to a gene: 2. Germline CDR1 is SQVTM and CDR2 is ANQGSEA.

This clonotype was seen a few times. V and J are TRBV19 and TRBJ1-2; 7 nucleotides match TRBD1. This CDR3 region has 15 residues. CDR1 and CDR2 (germline): LNHDA, SQIVND (reference sequence). Unmatched junction bases numbered 10, after V lost 5 bases and J lost 4 bases. Written as DNA, the CDR3 is TGTGCCAGTAGTCCTCGACAGGGTCAATTCTATGGCTACACCTTC. The encoded protein is CASSPRQGQFYGYTF. Using reference TRBV19 and TRBJ1-2 for the parts outside the CDR3, the full variable domain is DGGITQSPKYLFRKEGQNVTLSCEQNLNHDAMYWYRQDPGQGLRLIYYSQIVNDFQKGDIAEGYSVSREKKESFPLTVTSAQKNPTAFYLCASSPRQGQFYGYTFGSGTRLTVV.

The CDR3 DNA reads TGCGCCAGCAGCCAAGATTTGTGGGCTGGCTACACCTTC. Amino acid sequence: CASSQDLWAGYTF. J is TRBJ1-2 and V is TRBV4-3, with D unresolved. The CDR3 totals 13 residues. CDR1 and CDR2 from the germline V gene are LGHNA and YSLEER. The V end lost 0 bases, the J end lost 7 bases, and 9 bases lay between the germline ends.

This clonotype has a count of ten or more. This chain links TRBV19 with TRBJ1-2; D unclear. The CDR3 has 14 amino acids. Looked up from germline, CDR1 is LNHDA and CDR2 is SQIVND (reference sequence). Trimming shortened V by 7 bases and J by 3 bases, and 15 bases separated the two germline ends. CDR3 DNA: TGTGCCAGTACCCCTGGGGAAATGGACTATGGCTACACCTTC. Translated: CASTPGEMDYGYTF.

This clonotype has just a few counts. The V gene is TRBV24-1, the J gene TRBJ2-3; 10 bases are a match to TRBD2. Germline CDR1 KGHDR, CDR2 SFDVKD. Trimming removed 4 bases from V and 5 bases from J; junction bases left unmatched: 5. The CDR3 loop spans 15 amino acids. Here the CDR3 reads CATSDQREGQDTQYF. CDR3 nucleotide sequence: TGTGCCACCAGTGACCAGCGGGAGGGCCAAGATACGCAGTATTTT.

This clonotype was counted only a few times. The chain combines TRBV4-2 with TRBJ1-2; perhaps TRBD1 as D (5 bases). The length of the CDR3 is 15 residues. In germline, CDR1 is LGHNA, CDR2 YNFKEQ. Between the trimmed V and J ends, which lost 0 bases and 8 bases, there was a span of 16 bases. CDR3 bases: TGTGCCAGCAGCCAAGATCGGCAGGGCTTCCGAGGCTACACCTTC. Amino acid sequence: CASSQDRQGFRGYTF.

This clonotype appeared many times. The gene calls are TRBV2 and TRBJ2-1; 8 bases are shared with TRBD2. This CDR3 is 16 amino acids long. V was pared by 1 base and J by 5 bases, with 7 bases of the junction left unmatched. CDR1 is SNHLY, CDR2 FYNNEI, per germline. The CDR3 DNA follows: TGTGCCAGCAGTGAAGAATTAGCGGGATTGAACAATGAGCAGTTCTTC. It encodes CASSEELAGLNNEQFF. The variable domain in full, with the rest retrieved from reference TRBV2 and TRBJ2-1, is EPEVTQTPSHQVTQMGQEVILRCVPISNHLYFYWYRQILGQKVEFLVSFYNNEISEKSEIFDDQFSVERPDGSNFTLKIRSTKLEDSAMYFCASSEELAGLNNEQFFGPGTRLTVL.

This clonotype was seen at least ten times. The rearrangement links TRBV7-8 to TRBJ2-3, with TRBD2 as a possible D gene (6 bases). This CDR3 comprises 17 residues. Between the trimmed V and J ends, which lost 3 bases and 5 bases, there was a span of 21 bases. Germline V gene data show CDR1 as SGHVS and CDR2 as FQNEAQ. The CDR3 DNA sequence: TGTGCCAGCAGCTTTCTCCCCCGGACGGAGGGGCAAGATACGCAGTATTTT. Residues: CASSFLPRTEGQDTQYF.

In its sample, this clonotype was seen many times. The V call is TRBV20-1, the J call TRBJ2-1; the match to TRBD2 covers 11 bases. The CDR3 extends over 16 amino acids. V lost 6 bases, J lost 4 bases, and 11 bases stayed unmatched. Germline loops: CDR1 DFQATT, CDR2 SNEGSKA (reference sequence). This CDR3 is CSARLAGGLLYNEQFF. In DNA form, the CDR3 reads TGCAGTGCCCGTCTAGCGGGAGGCCTTCTTTACAATGAGCAGTTCTTC.

This clonotype was observed a few times. The rearrangement links TRBV7-3 to TRBJ2-5; the D gene is possibly TRBD1 (6 bases). The V and J ends lost 5 bases and 4 bases respectively, with 14 bases between them. This CDR3 comprises 14 residues. Germline values: CDR1 SGHTA, CDR2 FQGTGA. CDR3 sequence reads: CASSLTGTRETQYF. In DNA form, the CDR3 reads TGTGCCAGCAGCCTCACAGGGACCAGAGAGACCCAGTACTTC.

This clonotype was recorded at least ten times. The chain uses TRBV7-2 and TRBJ1-3; 10 bases are shared with TRBD1. The CDR3 consists of 15 residues. Germline assignment: CDR1 SGHTA and CDR2 FQGNSA. The J segment lost 4 bases and the V segment lost 5 bases, leaving 5 bases of the junction unmatched. In DNA, the CDR3 is TGTGCCAGCAGCATTGGACAGGGGGGAGGAAACACCATATATTTT. Translation gives CASSIGQGGGNTIYF.

This clonotype was seen ten or more times. The rearrangement uses TRBV12-3 or TRBV12-4 and TRBJ2-1, with 14 bases that match TRBD2. With V trimmed by 0 bases and J by 10 bases, 11 bases remained unmatched. This CDR3 has 18 amino acids. The CDR3 reads CASSLAEGLAGEVGEQFF. DNA of the CDR3: TGTGCCAGCAGTTTAGCGGAGGGACTAGCGGGAGAGGTCGGGGAGCAGTTCTTC.

At least ten counts were recorded for this clonotype. The V and J genes are TRBV7-2 and TRBJ2-1; D possibly corresponds to TRBD2 (5 bases). The CDR3 spans 16 residues. The germline gives CDR1 SGHTA, CDR2 FQGNSA. V lost 5 bases and J lost 4, with 18 bases in between. The CDR3 spells CASSPWTPNHYNEQFF. DNA of the CDR3: TGTGCCAGCAGCCCTTGGACTCCAAACCATTACAATGAGCAGTTCTTC.

On this clonotype itself: The junction differs from germline at one of its ends, possibly a read error. This chain links TRBV3-1 with TRBJ1-4, with D maybe TRBD1 (6 bases). Germline V gives CDR1 LGHDT, CDR2 YNNKEL (reference sequence). The CDR3 length is 15 residues. CDR3 nucleotide sequence: TGTGCCAGCAGCCCGACAGGTGTAACTAACGAAAAACTGTTTTTT. Residues: CASSPTGVTNEKLFF.

The V gene is TRBV28, the J gene TRBJ1-2, with D tentatively TRBD1 (5 bases). The CDR3 totals 13 residues. Germline-derived CDR1 and CDR2 are MDHEN and SYDVKM. Trimming pared 3 bases from V and 10 bases from J, leaving 15 bases between. CDR3 protein: CASSLTEGRLYTF. In DNA form, the CDR3 reads TGTGCCAGCAGTTTGACAGAAGGGAGGCTCTACACCTTC.

The sample holds many counts of this clonotype. The chain joins TRBV24-1 to TRBJ2-1; TRBD2 might be the D (6 bases). Germline values: CDR1 KGHDR, CDR2 SFDVKD. This CDR3 is built from 15 residues. V was cut by 2 bases and J by 5 bases, with 12 bases left in between. Here the CDR3 DNA reads TGTGCCACCAGTGATTATGCGGGGTCCAACAATGAGCAGTTCTTC. It encodes CATSDYAGSNNEQFF.

This clonotype was recorded at least ten times. This sequence joins TRBV20-1 and TRBJ1-5; D is possibly TRBD1 (5 bases). The V end lost 3 bases, the J end lost 9 bases, and 15 bases lay between the germline ends. The CDR3 contains 13 residues. Germline V gene lookup returns CDR1 DFQATT and CDR2 SNEGSKA (reference sequence). The CDR3 DNA follows: TGCAGTGCTAGTAACAGGACCTTTGGGCCCCAGCATTTT. Translated, it gives CSASNRTFGPQHF.

This clonotype occurred many times. The chain is built from TRBV30 and TRBJ2-7; TRBD1 is a possible D gene (5 bases). This CDR3 is 14 amino acids long. CDR1 is GTSNPN, CDR2 SVGIG, per germline (reference sequence). V was shortened by 0 bases and J by 6 bases, with 15 bases between the two germline ends. CDR3 region: CAWSVNRLPLEQYF. CDR3 sequence (DNA): TGTGCCTGGAGTGTAAACAGGCTGCCTCTCGAGCAGTACTTC.

The sample holds a few counts of this clonotype. The J gene is TRBJ2-2, the V gene TRBV19; possible D gene TRBD2, 6 bases. CDR1 and CDR2 from the germline V gene are LNHDA and SQIVND (reference sequence). The CDR3 loop spans 18 amino acids. Trimming shortened V by 3 bases and J by 7 bases, and 24 bases separated the two germline ends. This CDR3 reads CASSIHDRLQMGGGELFF. CDR3 sequence (DNA): TGTGCCAGTAGTATTCATGACAGACTTCAAATGGGAGGCGGGGAGCTGTTTTTT.

This clonotype was recorded at least ten times. This chain uses TRBV28 with TRBJ2-7; D is unclear. V lost 2 bases and J 0 bases, leaving 11 bases between the germline ends. The CDR3 runs to 15 residues. CDR1 MDHEN and CDR2 SYDVKM come from the germline V gene. The CDR3: CASSLGLLHSYEQYF. The CDR3 DNA reads as TGTGCCAGCAGTTTAGGTCTACTTCACTCCTACGAGCAGTACTTC.

The chain uses TRBV5-1 and TRBJ2-3; the match to TRBD2 covers 8 bases. The germline V gene encodes CDR1 SGHRS and CDR2 YFSETQ. The trim removed 7 bases at V and 0 bases at J, leaving 10 bases unmatched. The CDR3 totals 16 residues. CDR3 in amino acids: CASSGLADASTDTQYF. In DNA, the CDR3 is TGCGCCAGCTCCGGACTAGCCGATGCAAGCACAGATACGCAGTATTTT.

The chain employs TRBV2 and TRBJ2-5; 7 nucleotides align to TRBD2. In germline, CDR1 is SNHLY, CDR2 FYNNEI. V gave up 0 bases and J gave up 4 bases; unmatched junction bases: 2. The length of the CDR3 is 14 residues. The CDR3 nucleotides read TGTGCCAGCAGTGAAGCCAGGGAGGGAGAGACCCAGTACTTC. Its protein product is CASSEAREGETQYF. The complete variable domain, with remaining parts taken from reference TRBV2 and TRBJ2-5, reads EPEVTQTPSHQVTQMGQEVILRCVPISNHLYFYWYRQILGQKVEFLVSFYNNEISEKSEIFDDQFSVERPDGSNFTLKIRSTKLEDSAMYFCASSEAREGETQYFGPGTRLLVL.

V usage is TRBV4-1 and J usage is TRBJ2-7; D is unclear. CDR1 and CDR2 (germline): MGHRA, YSYEKL. With 0 bases removed from V and 4 bases from J, the gap between germline ends came to 16 bases. The CDR3 extends over 16 amino acids. In DNA, the CDR3 is TGCGCCAGCAGCCAAGACGACCGACCCGTGGGATACGAGCAGTACTTC. Translating it yields CASSQDDRPVGYEQYF.

The V call is TRBV12-3 or TRBV12-4, the J call TRBJ2-3, with 7 positions matching TRBD1. The J segment lost 1 base and the V segment lost 7 bases, leaving 17 bases of the junction unmatched. CDR3 length equals 18 residues. The DNA of the CDR3 is TGTGCCAGCACCCCCTCCCCGACAGGGATTGTCGGCACAGATACGCAGTATTTT. Translated, it gives CASTPSPTGIVGTDTQYF.